Reported below is one T cell receptor (beta chain). This entry belongs to a study of shared clonotypes between healthy human individuals. The CDR3 totals 13 residues. Trimming stripped 4 bases from V and 3 bases from J, with 9 bases between. Germline V CDR1 and CDR2: SGHDN, FVKESK. Assay: immunoSEQ multiplex PCR; the TCRdb copy retains only in-frame clones and omits some. The data contain about 1.5 million clones, 98% of them singletons. The TCR originated in a man aged 25-40 years in good health. The specimen sequenced was naive CD4+ T cells sorted from blood. Stated subset: CD45RA+ positively selected. The rearrangement joins TRBV14 to TRBJ2-5; D not certain. The CDR3 DNA sequence: TGTGCCAGCAGCCGAGCACCGAAAGAGACCCAGTACTTC. This gives the protein CASSRAPKETQYF.